This is a list of T cell receptor beta chains from one sample in a study of blood T cell repertoires in COVID-19. Clones were sequenced by immunoSEQ multiplex PCR, and TCRdb holds only the in-frame ones, with some missing. Of roughly 200,000 clones in the sample, around 80% are singletons; the top ten hold around 1.3%. The sample comprised peripheral blood. All receptors derive from a woman in her twenties or thirties with COVID-19, enrolled during active disease. CDR3s include the opening cysteine and the closing phenylalanine or tryptophan. Each record gives: J gene, V gene, CDR3 length, clone size, D gene, CDR3 protein, CDR3 DNA. D genes are given only for firm matches. The size of a clone is reported for some rows only, either as once, few or many, or as a class for expanded clones.

j_call: TRBJ2-3
v_call: TRBV4-3
cdr3_length: 14
clone_size: NA
d_call: NA
cdr3_aa: CASSQEQTTDTQYF
cdr3_nt: TGCGCCAGCAGCCAAGAACAGACCACAGATACGCAGTATTTT

j_call: TRBJ1-6
v_call: TRBV28
cdr3_length: 15
clone_size: once
d_call: NA
cdr3_aa: CASSLPTTYNSPLHF
cdr3_nt: TGTGCCAGCAGTTTACCGACAACCTATAATTCACCCCTCCACTTT

j_call: TRBJ2-1
v_call: TRBV3-1/TRBV3-2
cdr3_length: 17
clone_size: NA
d_call: TRBD2
cdr3_aa: CASSQDGWTSGYNEQFF
cdr3_nt: TGTGCCAGCAGCCAAGATGGTTGGACTAGCGGCTACAATGAGCAGTTCTTC

j_call: TRBJ1-5
v_call: TRBV7-3
cdr3_length: 15
clone_size: few
d_call: TRBD1
cdr3_aa: CASRTGRGSNQPQHF
cdr3_nt: TGTGCCAGCAGGACAGGGAGAGGCAGCAATCAGCCCCAGCATTTT

j_call: TRBJ2-6
v_call: TRBV2
cdr3_length: 18
clone_size: few
d_call: NA
cdr3_aa: CASRATDKVLGGANVLTF
cdr3_nt: TGTGCCAGCAGAGCCACAGACAAGGTCCTTGGGGGGGCCAACGTCCTGACTTTC

j_call: TRBJ2-2
v_call: TRBV3-1/TRBV3-2
cdr3_length: 14
clone_size: NA
d_call: TRBD2
cdr3_aa: CASSSSGSAGELFF
cdr3_nt: TGTGCCAGCAGCTCGAGCGGGAGTGCCGGGGAGCTGTTTTTT

j_call: TRBJ1-2
v_call: TRBV19
cdr3_length: 14
clone_size: few
d_call: NA
cdr3_aa: CASSIVGGTYGYTF
cdr3_nt: TGTGCCAGTAGTATAGTGGGAGGGACCTATGGCTACACCTTC

j_call: TRBJ1-1
v_call: TRBV11-1
cdr3_length: 14
clone_size: NA
d_call: NA
cdr3_aa: CASSLGRGPTEAFF
cdr3_nt: TGTGCCAGCAGCTTAGGGAGAGGTCCCACTGAAGCTTTCTTT

j_call: TRBJ2-3
v_call: TRBV2
cdr3_length: 16
clone_size: NA
d_call: NA
cdr3_aa: CASSPIAGVSTDTQYF
cdr3_nt: TGTGCCAGCAGTCCAATCGCGGGTGTCAGCACAGATACGCAGTATTTT

j_call: TRBJ2-3
v_call: TRBV7-2
cdr3_length: 14
clone_size: NA
d_call: TRBD1
cdr3_aa: CASSFDRGSDTQYF
cdr3_nt: TGTGCCAGCAGCTTTGACAGGGGCTCAGATACGCAGTATTTT

j_call: TRBJ1-5
v_call: TRBV6-2/TRBV6-3
cdr3_length: 13
clone_size: NA
d_call: NA
cdr3_aa: CASSYLEDQPQHF
cdr3_nt: TGTGCCAGCAGTTACTTAGAGGATCAGCCCCAGCATTTT

j_call: TRBJ2-7
v_call: TRBV7-2
cdr3_length: 14
clone_size: NA
d_call: NA
cdr3_aa: CASSLAARTYEQYF
cdr3_nt: TGTGCCAGCAGCTTAGCGGCCAGGACCTACGAGCAGTACTTC

j_call: TRBJ1-2
v_call: TRBV29-1
cdr3_length: 15
clone_size: few
d_call: NA
cdr3_aa: CSSGGSGGSEGGYTF
cdr3_nt: TGCAGCTCCGGTGGATCTGGGGGGAGTGAAGGTGGCTACACCTTC

j_call: TRBJ2-7
v_call: TRBV6-2/TRBV6-3
cdr3_length: 15
clone_size: NA
d_call: NA
cdr3_aa: CASSYSGGAAYEQYF
cdr3_nt: TGTGCCAGCAGTTACTCGGGGGGAGCAGCCTACGAGCAGTACTTC

j_call: TRBJ2-1
v_call: TRBV11-2
cdr3_length: 18
clone_size: NA
d_call: NA
cdr3_aa: CASSLAPPLPRRGNEQFF
cdr3_nt: TGTGCCAGCAGCTTAGCCCCGCCTCTACCCCGGCGGGGCAATGAGCAGTTCTTC

j_call: TRBJ2-1
v_call: TRBV7-2
cdr3_length: 15
clone_size: NA
d_call: TRBD2
cdr3_aa: CASSLRTSGGNEQFF
cdr3_nt: TGTGCCAGCAGCCTCCGGACTAGCGGGGGCAATGAGCAGTTCTTC

j_call: TRBJ2-1
v_call: TRBV4-3
cdr3_length: 14
clone_size: NA
d_call: TRBD1
cdr3_aa: CASSSIQGYNEQFF
cdr3_nt: TGCGCCAGCAGCTCGATACAGGGGTACAATGAGCAGTTCTTC

j_call: TRBJ2-2
v_call: TRBV11-3
cdr3_length: 16
clone_size: NA
d_call: TRBD2
cdr3_aa: CASSKEAGGPAGELFF
cdr3_nt: TGTGCCAGCAGCAAGGAAGCGGGGGGGCCGGCCGGGGAGCTGTTTTTT

j_call: TRBJ1-6
v_call: TRBV27
cdr3_length: 13
clone_size: few
d_call: TRBD1
cdr3_aa: CASSSRQGPPLHF
cdr3_nt: TGTGCCAGCAGTTCCAGACAGGGCCCACCCCTCCACTTT

j_call: TRBJ2-5
v_call: TRBV7-2
cdr3_length: 13
clone_size: NA
d_call: NA
cdr3_aa: CASSLGLQETQYF
cdr3_nt: TGTGCCAGCAGCTTAGGACTACAAGAGACCCAGTACTTC

j_call: TRBJ1-3
v_call: TRBV7-2
cdr3_length: 15
clone_size: NA
d_call: NA
cdr3_aa: CASSLQGNSGNTIYF
cdr3_nt: TGTGCCAGCAGCTTGCAGGGTAACTCTGGAAACACCATATATTTT

j_call: TRBJ1-6
v_call: TRBV6-6
cdr3_length: 15
clone_size: NA
d_call: NA
cdr3_aa: CASSPGPSYNSPLHF
cdr3_nt: TGTGCCAGCAGCCCTGGGCCGAGCTATAATTCACCCCTCCACTTT

j_call: TRBJ2-1
v_call: TRBV27
cdr3_length: 17
clone_size: NA
d_call: NA
cdr3_aa: CASSPFPGVTPYNEQFF
cdr3_nt: TGTGCCAGCAGTCCGTTTCCGGGGGTAACCCCCTACAATGAGCAGTTCTTC

j_call: TRBJ2-1
v_call: TRBV3-1/TRBV3-2
cdr3_length: 19
clone_size: NA
d_call: TRBD2
cdr3_aa: CASSPGGFPGLAGVNEQFF
cdr3_nt: TGTGCCAGCAGCCCAGGGGGTTTCCCAGGACTAGCGGGAGTGAATGAGCAGTTCTTC

j_call: TRBJ2-5
v_call: TRBV7-2
cdr3_length: 18
clone_size: NA
d_call: TRBD2
cdr3_aa: CASSFLFGSGRGVETQYF
cdr3_nt: TGTGCCAGCAGCTTCCTGTTCGGCAGCGGGAGAGGAGTTGAGACCCAGTACTTC

j_call: TRBJ1-2
v_call: TRBV5-4
cdr3_length: 14
clone_size: few
d_call: TRBD1
cdr3_aa: CASSRDRSNYGYTF
cdr3_nt: TGTGCCAGCAGCAGGGACAGGTCCAACTATGGCTACACCTTC

j_call: TRBJ2-1
v_call: TRBV18
cdr3_length: 18
clone_size: NA
d_call: TRBD2
cdr3_aa: CASSHPPTGTSGWDEQFF
cdr3_nt: TGTGCCAGCTCACATCCACCCACCGGGACTAGCGGGTGGGATGAGCAGTTCTTC

j_call: TRBJ1-2
v_call: TRBV5-4
cdr3_length: 16
clone_size: NA
d_call: TRBD1
cdr3_aa: CASSLDRQGRYYGYTF
cdr3_nt: TGTGCCAGCAGCTTGGACCGACAGGGGCGGTACTATGGCTACACCTTC

j_call: TRBJ1-1
v_call: TRBV10-3
cdr3_length: 14
clone_size: once
d_call: TRBD1
cdr3_aa: CAISPQGMNTEAFF
cdr3_nt: TGTGCCATCAGTCCACAGGGGATGAACACTGAAGCTTTCTTT

j_call: TRBJ1-1
v_call: TRBV28
cdr3_length: 13
clone_size: NA
d_call: NA
cdr3_aa: CASRSGMNTEAFF
cdr3_nt: TGTGCCAGCCGGTCAGGTATGAACACTGAAGCTTTCTTT

j_call: TRBJ2-4
v_call: TRBV7-2
cdr3_length: 16
clone_size: NA
d_call: NA
cdr3_aa: CASSLGGLSGKNIQYF
cdr3_nt: TGTGCCAGCAGCTTAGGAGGGTTGAGCGGCAAAAACATTCAGTACTTC

j_call: TRBJ2-7
v_call: TRBV27
cdr3_length: 17
clone_size: NA
d_call: TRBD2
cdr3_aa: CASSSLPLAGLSYEQYF
cdr3_nt: TGTGCCAGCAGTTCCCTCCCACTAGCGGGACTCTCCTACGAGCAGTACTTC

j_call: TRBJ1-1
v_call: TRBV6-5
cdr3_length: 14
clone_size: NA
d_call: NA
cdr3_aa: CASSTQGSRTEAFF
cdr3_nt: TGTGCCAGCAGTACGCAGGGAAGTAGGACTGAAGCTTTCTTT

j_call: TRBJ2-4
v_call: TRBV6-5
cdr3_length: 13
clone_size: NA
d_call: NA
cdr3_aa: CASNQPGGNIQYF
cdr3_nt: TGTGCCAGCAACCAACCAGGAGGGAACATTCAGTACTTC

j_call: TRBJ1-1
v_call: TRBV25-1
cdr3_length: 15
clone_size: NA
d_call: NA
cdr3_aa: CASSEYFQGATEAFF
cdr3_nt: TGTGCCAGCAGTGAATACTTCCAGGGTGCCACTGAAGCTTTCTTT